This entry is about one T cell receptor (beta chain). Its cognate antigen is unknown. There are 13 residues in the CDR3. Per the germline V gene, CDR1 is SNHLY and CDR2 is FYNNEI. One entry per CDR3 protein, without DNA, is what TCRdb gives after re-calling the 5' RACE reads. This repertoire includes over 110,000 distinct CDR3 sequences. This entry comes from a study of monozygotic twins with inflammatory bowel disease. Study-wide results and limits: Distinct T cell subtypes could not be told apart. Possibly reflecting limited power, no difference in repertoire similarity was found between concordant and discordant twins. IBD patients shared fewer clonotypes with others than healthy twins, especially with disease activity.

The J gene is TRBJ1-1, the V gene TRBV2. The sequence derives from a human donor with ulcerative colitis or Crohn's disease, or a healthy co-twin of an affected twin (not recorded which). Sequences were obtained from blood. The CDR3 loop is CASNYQGLTEAFF.